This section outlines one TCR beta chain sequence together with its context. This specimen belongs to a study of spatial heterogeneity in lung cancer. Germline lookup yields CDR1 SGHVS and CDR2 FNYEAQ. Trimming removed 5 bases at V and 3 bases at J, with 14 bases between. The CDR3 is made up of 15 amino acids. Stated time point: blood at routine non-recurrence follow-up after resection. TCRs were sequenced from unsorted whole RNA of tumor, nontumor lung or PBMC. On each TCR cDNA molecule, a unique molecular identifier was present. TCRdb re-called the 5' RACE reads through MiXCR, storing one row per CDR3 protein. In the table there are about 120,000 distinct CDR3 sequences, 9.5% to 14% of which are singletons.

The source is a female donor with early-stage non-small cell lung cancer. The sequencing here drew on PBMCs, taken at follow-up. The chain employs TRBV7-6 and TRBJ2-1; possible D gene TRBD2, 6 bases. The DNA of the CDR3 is TGTGCCAGCAGCCTCCGGGACTTAAACTACAATGAGCAGTTCTTC. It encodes CASSLRDLNYNEQFF.